These 30 T cell receptor beta chains were all obtained from the same sample, sequenced in a study of blood T cells in healthy people across ages. A sample-barcoded 5' primer and a J-beta primer mix were used in a second PCR of roughly 7 to 11 cycles. TCRdb used MiXCR to reprocess the 5' RACE reads, holding one entry per CDR3 protein. The sample lists 750,000 to 950,000 distinct CDR3 sequences, 40% to 65% occurring once. The specimen was blood. These receptors all stem from a man at least 80 years old in good health.

The V and J genes are TRBV18 and TRBJ1-5; D is undetermined. With 2 bases removed from V and 0 bases from J, the gap between germline ends came to 11 bases. CDR1 is KGHSH, CDR2 LQKENI, per germline. This CDR3 region has 16 residues. CDR3 sequence: CASSPGSTSSNQPQHF. CDR3 nucleotides: TGTGCCAGCTCACCAGGGTCAACGAGTAGCAATCAGCCCCAGCATTTT.

V and J are TRBV18 and TRBJ2-1, with TRBD2 matching over 7 bases. This CDR3 has 14 residues. Germline assignment: CDR1 KGHSH and CDR2 LQKENI. After removal of 2 bases from V and 5 bases from J, the junction contained 3 bases not matched to a gene. The CDR3 bases are TGTGCCAGCTCACCAAGGACTAGAAACAATGAGCAGTTCTTC. Encoded protein: CASSPRTRNNEQFF.

This clonotype was counted between two and nine times. This CDR3 reads CASTPLLPVYEQYF. CDR3 coding DNA: TGTGCCAGCACCCCGCTGCTACCCGTCTACGAGCAGTACTTC. V usage is TRBV28 and J usage is TRBJ2-7, with D hard to call. Germline V CDR1 and CDR2: MDHEN, SYDVKM. The V end was cut by 7 bases, the J end by 3 bases, with 16 bases between. The CDR3 extends over 14 amino acids.

The V and J genes are TRBV20-1 and TRBJ1-6; no reliable D call. The germline CDR1 and CDR2 sequences are DFQATT and SNEGSKA (reference sequence). This CDR3 is built from 15 residues. The ends were cut back, 2 bases at V and 4 bases at J, with 12 bases in the middle. The CDR3 DNA sequence: TGCAGTGCTAGACCCCGAGCAGTTTATAATTCACCCCTCCACTTT. It is translated as CSARPRAVYNSPLHF.

The rearrangement links TRBV15 to TRBJ2-7; D gene ambiguous. Looked up from germline, CDR1 is LNHNV and CDR2 is YYDKDF (reference sequence). The CDR3 extends over 14 amino acids. Trimming left V 0 bases short and J 4 bases short, with 10 bases between. CDR3 in amino acids: CATSRDLGLYEQYF. For the CDR3, the DNA is TGTGCCACCAGCAGAGATTTGGGGTTGTACGAGCAGTACTTC.

This clonotype was observed a handful of times. V usage is TRBV20-1 and J usage is TRBJ2-1, with D perhaps TRBD2 (7 bases). V dropped 0 bases and J dropped 6 bases, with 12 bases sitting between them. Germline CDR1 reads DFQATT; CDR2 reads SNEGSKA (reference sequence). The CDR3 length is 14 residues. CDR3 sequence (DNA): TGCAGTGCTAGAGACGGGGGGCTAGGCAATGAGCAGTTCTTC. Protein sequence: CSARDGGLGNEQFF.

This clonotype was found a few times. This sequence joins TRBV5-1 and TRBJ2-7; 9 bases are shared with TRBD1. Per germline, CDR1 SGHRS and CDR2 YFSETQ. There are 16 residues in the CDR3. The V and J ends lost 3 bases and 10 bases, in that order; junction bases with no gene match: 17. This chain's CDR3 is CASSYPNQTGGIAQYF. In DNA, the CDR3 is TGCGCCAGCAGCTACCCCAACCAGACAGGGGGTATCGCCCAGTACTTC. Based on the CDR3 plus reference TRBV5-1 and TRBJ2-7, the full variable domain is KAGVTQTPRYLIKTRGQQVTLSCSPISGHRSVSWYQQTPGQGLQFLFEYFSETQRNKGNFPGRFSGRQFSNSRSEMNVSTLELGDSALYLCASSYPNQTGGIAQYFGPGTRLTVT.

The sample holds one count of this clonotype. The V and J genes are TRBV2 and TRBJ1-2; 7 bases line up with TRBD1. Per the germline V gene, CDR1 is SNHLY and CDR2 is FYNNEI. The CDR3 has 13 amino acids. After removal of 4 bases from V and 7 bases from J, the junction contained 6 bases not matched to a gene. CDR3 sequence reads: CASSVEGAFGYTF. The CDR3 DNA reads as TGTGCCAGCAGTGTTGAGGGGGCCTTTGGCTACACCTTC.

This clonotype was seen many times. V is TRBV29-1 and J is TRBJ2-6, with D possibly being TRBD2 (5 bases). There are 13 residues in the CDR3. With 5 bases removed from V and 2 bases from J, the gap between germline ends came to 7 bases. CDR1 is SQVTM and CDR2 is ANQGSEA in the germline V gene. The CDR3 sequence: CSVMGAGANVLTF. Here the CDR3 DNA reads TGCAGCGTTATGGGAGCTGGGGCCAACGTCCTGACTTTC.

The chain couples TRBV12-3 or TRBV12-4 to TRBJ1-5; D not resolved. V was shortened by 8 bases and J by 9 bases, with 20 bases between the two germline ends. The CDR3 loop spans 14 amino acids. The chain's CDR3 is CASLATVSVGPQHF. In DNA, the CDR3 is TGTGCCAGCTTAGCGACGGTATCGGTCGGGCCCCAGCATTTT.

Comments on this clonotype: At one end, the junction sequence differs from germline, possibly due to a read error. The CDR3 region has the DNA TGCGCCAGCAGCTTGGCAGGAGTCTCTGGGGCCAACGTCCTGACTTTC. It yields the protein CASSLAGVSGANVLTF. The chain carries TRBV5-6 and TRBJ2-6; D is ambiguous. The CDR3 contains 16 residues. Germline V gene data show CDR1 as SGHDT and CDR2 as YYEEEE.

This clonotype was counted a single time. V gene TRBV29-1 combines with J gene TRBJ2-7; a possible D gene is TRBD2 (6 bases). The CDR3 has 15 amino acids. Per germline, CDR1 SQVTM and CDR2 ANQGSEA. Trimming left V 6 bases short and J 5 bases short, with 23 bases between. This chain's CDR3 is CSVGTPSGLAHEQYF. The DNA for the CDR3 is TGCAGCGTGGGAACGCCCTCGGGTCTAGCGCACGAGCAGTACTTC.

This clonotype was observed a few times. The genes are TRBV9 and TRBJ2-7; D might be TRBD1 or TRBD2, each matching 6 bases. The V end was cut by 3 bases, the J end by 4 bases, with 11 bases between. CDR1 is SGDLS, CDR2 YYNGEE, per germline. The CDR3 contains 13 residues. As DNA, the CDR3 is TGTGCCAGCAGCGCCGGGGGCCCATACGAGCAGTACTTC. It specifies CASSAGGPYEQYF.

This rearrangement joins TRBV5-8 to TRBJ2-1; tentatively, D is TRBD2 (6 bases). Trimming pared 0 bases from V and 13 bases from J, leaving 17 bases between. Germline loops: CDR1 SGHTS, CDR2 YDEGEE. The CDR3 is 14 amino acids. The CDR3 sequence is CASSLDGTEETQFF. The CDR3, as DNA: TGTGCCAGCAGCTTGGATGGGACTGAGGAGACCCAGTTCTTC.

The chain combines TRBV10-3 with TRBJ1-2, with 11 positions matching TRBD1. This CDR3 has 14 residues. With V trimmed by 4 bases and J by 4 bases, 2 bases remained unmatched. Looked up from germline, CDR1 is ENHRY and CDR2 is SYGVKD. The DNA of the CDR3 is TGTGCCATCAGTGGGACAGGGGGCTTCTATGGCTACACCTTC. It specifies CAISGTGGFYGYTF.

V and J are TRBV12-3 or TRBV12-4 and TRBJ2-3; perhaps TRBD2 as D (5 bases). V lost 6 bases and J 14 bases, leaving 18 bases between the germline ends. The CDR3 has 12 amino acids. The CDR3 sequence is CASRHGGGYAYF. The DNA of the CDR3 is TGTGCCAGCAGGCACGGAGGAGGATACGCGTATTTT.

The J gene is TRBJ2-7, the V gene TRBV7-2; D not resolved. TRBJ2-5 matches the DNA end more closely, so the J call is doubtful. The germline CDR1 and CDR2 sequences are SGHTA and FQGNSA. This CDR3 spans 16 amino acids. Here the CDR3 reads CASSFGPASIQETQYF. CDR3 nucleotide sequence: TGTGCCAGCAGCTTTGGGCCGGCGAGCATCCAAGAGACCCAGTACTTC.

This clonotype was seen only a few times. This sequence joins TRBV14 and TRBJ2-1; 11 bases align to TRBD2. Germline V CDR1 and CDR2: SGHDN, FVKESK. CDR3 length: 15 residues. Unmatched junction bases numbered 10, after V lost 3 bases and J lost 12 bases. CDR3 loop: CASSHLAGGPTPQFF. Here the CDR3 DNA reads TGTGCCAGCAGCCACCTAGCGGGAGGCCCCACCCCGCAGTTCTTC.

This clonotype has only one observation. The chain uses TRBV5-5 and TRBJ2-7, with 15 bases fitting TRBD2. The closer fit of TRBJ2-5 to the DNA end suggests the J call may be wrong. The CDR3 has 18 residues. Germline CDR1 SGHKS, CDR2 YYEKEE (reference sequence). The CDR3 region has the DNA TGTGCCAGCACCGCGGGACTAGCGGGAGGTAGCTCGGGGGAGACCCAGTACTTC. Amino acids: CASTAGLAGGSSGETQYF.

The table lists this clonotype with a few counts. This rearrangement joins TRBV7-3 to TRBJ2-3, with D unclear. Trimming pared 4 bases from V and 7 bases from J, leaving 12 bases between. Germline CDR1 SGHTA, CDR2 FQGTGA. This CDR3 comprises 13 residues. CDR3 in amino acids: CASSSTPGNTQYF. CDR3 DNA sequence: TGTGCCAGCAGCTCTACCCCGGGCAATACGCAGTATTTT.

The chain uses TRBV7-9 and TRBJ1-5; 8 bases map to TRBD1. Germline V gene data show CDR1 as SEHNR and CDR2 as FQNEAQ (reference sequence). The ends lost 10 bases at V and 2 bases at J; junction bases unmatched: 7. CDR3 length: 14 amino acids. CDR3 DNA sequence: TGTGCCACCTCAGGGGGCGCCGGCAATCAGCCCCAGCATTTT. It encodes CATSGGAGNQPQHF.

The V call is TRBV5-1, the J call TRBJ2-1, with 7 bases fitting TRBD2. The germline V gene has CDR1 SGHRS and CDR2 YFSETQ. This CDR3 is 14 amino acids long. J was trimmed by 5 bases and V by 3 bases; bases with no gene match: 5. The CDR3: CASSSGTMNNEQFF. DNA of the CDR3: TGCGCCAGCAGCTCCGGGACTATGAACAATGAGCAGTTCTTC.

This chain joins TRBV2 and TRBJ1-2; 10 bases map to TRBD1. The CDR3 runs 13 residues. V gave up 7 bases and J gave up 7 bases; unmatched junction bases: 6. Per germline, CDR1 SNHLY and CDR2 FYNNEI. CDR3 nucleotides: TGTGCCAGCACGGGGACAGGGGCAAGTGGCTACACCTTC. It is translated as CASTGTGASGYTF. Supplemented by reference TRBV2 and TRBJ1-2, the full variable domain reads EPEVTQTPSHQVTQMGQEVILRCVPISNHLYFYWYRQILGQKVEFLVSFYNNEISEKSEIFDDQFSVERPDGSNFTLKIRSTKLEDSAMYFCASTGTGASGYTFGSGTRLTVV.

This clonotype was recorded a few times. The chain has TRBV10-3 and TRBJ2-3, with TRBD1 matching over 8 bases. V trimming: 0 bases; J trimming: 14 bases; junction bases outside the gene matches: 22. This CDR3 is 18 amino acids long. Germline assignment: CDR1 ENHRY and CDR2 SYGVKD. The CDR3 DNA reads as TGTGCCATCAGTGAGTCGATGGACAGGGAGTTCCTTCACAGATACGCGTATTTT. Protein product: CAISESMDREFLHRYAYF.

This chain uses TRBV7-2 with TRBJ1-6, with TRBD1 matching over 8 bases. The CDR3 is made up of 14 amino acids. J lost 10 bases, V lost 6 bases, and 8 bases had no gene match. Germline V CDR1 and CDR2: SGHTA, FQGNSA. CDR3 nucleotide sequence: TGTGCCAGCAGGCGTACAGGGGGAAGCTCACCCCTCCACTTT. Translated: CASRRTGGSSPLHF.

This sequence joins TRBV29-1 and TRBJ2-5; TRBD2 is a possible D gene (5 bases). Trimming shortened V by 4 bases and J by 5 bases, and 14 bases separated the two germline ends. This CDR3 comprises 13 residues. The germline CDR1 and CDR2 sequences are SQVTM and ANQGSEA. CDR3 protein: CSVVGEVGETQYF. The DNA for the CDR3 is TGCAGCGTTGTGGGAGAGGTAGGGGAGACCCAGTACTTC.

V is TRBV10-3 and J is TRBJ2-1; TRBD1 matches at 8 bases. Trimming removed 4 bases from V and 6 bases from J; junction bases left unmatched: 8. The CDR3 consists of 15 residues. CDR1 ENHRY and CDR2 SYGVKD come from the germline V gene. The CDR3 reads CAISGSGQATNEQFF. The CDR3 nucleotides are TGTGCCATCAGTGGATCGGGACAGGCGACCAATGAGCAGTTCTTC.

In its sample, this clonotype was seen many times. The rearrangement links TRBV27 to TRBJ2-1, with a tentative D call TRBD2 (6 bases). V gave up 6 bases and J gave up 7 bases, with 13 bases separating them. The CDR3 spans 13 residues. Per germline, CDR1 MNHEY and CDR2 SMNVEV (reference sequence). CDR3 loop: CASSLTRSNEQFF. As DNA, the CDR3 is TGTGCCAGCAGCCTGACTAGGTCGAATGAGCAGTTCTTC.

This clonotype came up a few times. The J gene is TRBJ2-1, the V gene TRBV20-1; D is possibly TRBD2 (6 bases). This CDR3 comprises 14 residues. Trimming took off 6 bases at V and 7 bases at J, with 19 bases between the two ends. The germline CDR1 and CDR2 sequences are DFQATT and SNEGSKA (reference sequence). DNA for the CDR3: TGCAGTGCCCCGGCCCAGCTAGCGCAAAATGAGCAGTTCTTC. This codes for CSAPAQLAQNEQFF.

The V gene is TRBV30, the J gene TRBJ2-7; D call uncertain. This CDR3 spans 14 amino acids. CDR1 and CDR2 from the germline V gene are GTSNPN and SVGIG (reference sequence). Trimming left V 1 base short and J 2 bases short, with 12 bases between. The CDR3 sequence: CAWSGGSIPYEQYF. The CDR3 DNA sequence: TGTGCCTGGAGTGGGGGATCCATCCCCTACGAGCAGTACTTC.